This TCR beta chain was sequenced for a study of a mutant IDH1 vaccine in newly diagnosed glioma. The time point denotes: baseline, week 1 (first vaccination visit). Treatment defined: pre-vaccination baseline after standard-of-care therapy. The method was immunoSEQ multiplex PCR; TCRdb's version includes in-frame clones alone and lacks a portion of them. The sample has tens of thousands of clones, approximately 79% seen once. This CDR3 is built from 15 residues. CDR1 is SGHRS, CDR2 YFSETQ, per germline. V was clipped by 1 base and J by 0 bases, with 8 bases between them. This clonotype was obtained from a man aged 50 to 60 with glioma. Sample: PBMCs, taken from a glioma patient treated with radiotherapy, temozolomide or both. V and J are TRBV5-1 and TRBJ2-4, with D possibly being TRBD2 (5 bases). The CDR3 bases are TGCGCCAGCAGCTTGCGGGATGGAGCCAAAAACATTCAGTACTTC. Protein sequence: CASSLRDGAKNIQYF.